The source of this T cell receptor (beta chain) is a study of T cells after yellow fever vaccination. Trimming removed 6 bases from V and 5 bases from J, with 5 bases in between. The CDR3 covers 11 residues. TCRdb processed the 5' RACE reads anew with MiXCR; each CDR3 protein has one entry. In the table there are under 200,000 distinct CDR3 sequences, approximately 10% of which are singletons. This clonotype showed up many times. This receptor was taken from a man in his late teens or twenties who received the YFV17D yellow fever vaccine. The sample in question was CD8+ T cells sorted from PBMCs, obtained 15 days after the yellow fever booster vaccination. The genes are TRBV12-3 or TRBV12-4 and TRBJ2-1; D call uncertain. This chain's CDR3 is CASSPDNEQFF. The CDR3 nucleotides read TGTGCCAGCAGCCCGGACAATGAGCAGTTCTTC.